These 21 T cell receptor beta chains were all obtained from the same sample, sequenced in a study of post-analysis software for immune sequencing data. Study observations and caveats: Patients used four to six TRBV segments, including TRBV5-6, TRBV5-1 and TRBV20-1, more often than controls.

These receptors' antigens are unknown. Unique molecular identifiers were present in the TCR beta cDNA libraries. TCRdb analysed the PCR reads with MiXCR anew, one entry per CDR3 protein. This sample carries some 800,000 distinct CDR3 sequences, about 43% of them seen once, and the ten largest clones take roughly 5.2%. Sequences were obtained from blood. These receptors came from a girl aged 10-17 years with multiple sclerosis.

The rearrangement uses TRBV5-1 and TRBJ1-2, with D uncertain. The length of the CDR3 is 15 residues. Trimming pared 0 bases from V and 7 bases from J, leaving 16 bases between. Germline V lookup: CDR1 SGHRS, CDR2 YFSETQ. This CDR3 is CASSLGSVVASGYTF. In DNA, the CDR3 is TGCGCCAGCAGCTTGGGATCGGTAGTGGCCAGTGGCTACACCTTC.

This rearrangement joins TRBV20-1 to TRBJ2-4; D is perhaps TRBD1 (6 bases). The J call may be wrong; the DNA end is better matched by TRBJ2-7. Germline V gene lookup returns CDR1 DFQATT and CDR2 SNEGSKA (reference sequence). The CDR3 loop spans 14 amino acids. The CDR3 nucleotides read TGCAGTGCTAGAGAGAGGGGGTTCACCTACGAGCAGTACTTC. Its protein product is CSARERGFTYEQYF.

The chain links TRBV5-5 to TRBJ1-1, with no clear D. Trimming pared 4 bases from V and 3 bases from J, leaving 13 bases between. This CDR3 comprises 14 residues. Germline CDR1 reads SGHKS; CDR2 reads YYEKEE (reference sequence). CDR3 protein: CASSETRADTEAFF. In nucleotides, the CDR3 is TGTGCCAGCAGCGAGACGAGGGCCGACACTGAAGCTTTCTTT.

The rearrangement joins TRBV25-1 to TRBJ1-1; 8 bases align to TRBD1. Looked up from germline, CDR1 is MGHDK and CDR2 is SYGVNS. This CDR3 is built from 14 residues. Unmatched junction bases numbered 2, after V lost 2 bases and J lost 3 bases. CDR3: CASSEPGQDTEAFF. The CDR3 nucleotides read TGTGCCAGCAGTGAACCGGGACAGGACACTGAAGCTTTCTTT.

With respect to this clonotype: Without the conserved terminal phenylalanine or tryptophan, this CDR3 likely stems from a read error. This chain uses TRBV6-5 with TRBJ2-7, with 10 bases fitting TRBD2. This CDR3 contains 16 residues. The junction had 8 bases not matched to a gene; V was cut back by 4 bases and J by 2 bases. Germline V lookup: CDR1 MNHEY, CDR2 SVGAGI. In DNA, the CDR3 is TGTGCCAGCAGTTTCTCACCGGGACTAGCGACCTACGAGCAGTACTAC. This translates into CASSFSPGLATYEQYY.

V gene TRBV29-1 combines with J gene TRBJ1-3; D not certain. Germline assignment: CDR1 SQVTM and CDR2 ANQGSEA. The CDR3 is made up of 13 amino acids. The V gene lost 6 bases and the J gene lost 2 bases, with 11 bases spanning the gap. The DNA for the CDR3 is TGCAGCGTCATATATCGCCCTGGAAACACCATATATTTT. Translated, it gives CSVIYRPGNTIYF.

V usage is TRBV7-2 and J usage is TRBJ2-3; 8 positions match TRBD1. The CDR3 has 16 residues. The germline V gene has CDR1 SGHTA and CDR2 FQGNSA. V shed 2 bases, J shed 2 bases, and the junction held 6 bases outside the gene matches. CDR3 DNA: TGTGCCAGCAGCTTAAGGGGGACAGGAACCACAGATACGCAGTATTTT. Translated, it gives CASSLRGTGTTDTQYF.

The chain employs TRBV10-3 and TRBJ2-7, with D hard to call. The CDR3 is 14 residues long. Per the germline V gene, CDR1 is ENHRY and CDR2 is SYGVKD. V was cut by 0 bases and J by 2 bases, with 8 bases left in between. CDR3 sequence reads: CAISESAVAYEQYF. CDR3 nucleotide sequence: TGTGCCATCAGTGAGTCCGCGGTAGCCTACGAGCAGTACTTC.

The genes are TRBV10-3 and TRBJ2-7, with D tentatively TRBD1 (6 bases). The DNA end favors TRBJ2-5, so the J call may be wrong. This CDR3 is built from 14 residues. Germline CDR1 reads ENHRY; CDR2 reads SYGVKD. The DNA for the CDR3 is TGTGCCATCAGTGCCACCAGGGGCCAGGAGACCCAGTACTTC. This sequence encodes CAISATRGQETQYF.

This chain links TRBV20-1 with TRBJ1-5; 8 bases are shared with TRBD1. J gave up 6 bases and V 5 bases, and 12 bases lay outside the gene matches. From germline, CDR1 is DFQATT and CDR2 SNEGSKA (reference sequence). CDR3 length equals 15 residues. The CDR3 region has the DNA TGCAGTGCTTCCTCCCCGGGACAGGAGAGTCAGCCCCAGCATTTT. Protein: CSASSPGQESQPQHF.

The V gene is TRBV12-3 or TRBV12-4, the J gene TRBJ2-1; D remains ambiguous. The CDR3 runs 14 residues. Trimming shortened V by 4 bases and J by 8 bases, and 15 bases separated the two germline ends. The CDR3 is CASSSIRLVDEQFF. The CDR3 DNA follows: TGTGCCAGCAGTTCCATCAGACTTGTTGATGAGCAGTTCTTC.

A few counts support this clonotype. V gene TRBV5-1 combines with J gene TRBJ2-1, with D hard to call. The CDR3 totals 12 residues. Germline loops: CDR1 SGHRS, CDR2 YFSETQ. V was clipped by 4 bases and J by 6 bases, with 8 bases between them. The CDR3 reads CASSPWGNEQFF. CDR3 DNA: TGCGCCAGCAGCCCCTGGGGCAATGAGCAGTTCTTC.

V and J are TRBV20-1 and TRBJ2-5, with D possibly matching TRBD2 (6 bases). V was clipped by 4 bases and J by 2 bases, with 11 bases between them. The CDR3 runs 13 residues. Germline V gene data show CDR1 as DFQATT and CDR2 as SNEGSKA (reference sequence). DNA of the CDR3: TGCAGTGCTATGGCTAGCGCTCAAGAGACCCAGTACTTC. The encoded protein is CSAMASAQETQYF.

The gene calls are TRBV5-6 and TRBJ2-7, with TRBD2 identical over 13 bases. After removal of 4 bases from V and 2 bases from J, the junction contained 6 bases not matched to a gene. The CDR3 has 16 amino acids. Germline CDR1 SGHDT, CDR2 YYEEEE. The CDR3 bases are TGTGCCAGCAGCGTGACACTAGCGGGAGGGACCTACGAGCAGTACTTC. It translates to CASSVTLAGGTYEQYF.

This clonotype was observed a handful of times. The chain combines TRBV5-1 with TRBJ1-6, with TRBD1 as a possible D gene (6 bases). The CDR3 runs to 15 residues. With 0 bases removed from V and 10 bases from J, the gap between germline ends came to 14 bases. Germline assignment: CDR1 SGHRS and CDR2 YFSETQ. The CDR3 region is CASSLGPGAGSPLHF. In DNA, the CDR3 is TGCGCCAGCAGCTTGGGGCCAGGGGCGGGCTCACCCCTCCACTTT.

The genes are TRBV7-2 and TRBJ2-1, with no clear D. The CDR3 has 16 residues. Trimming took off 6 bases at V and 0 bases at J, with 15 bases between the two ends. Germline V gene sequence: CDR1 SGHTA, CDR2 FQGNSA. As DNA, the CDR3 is TGTGCCAGCAGAATCGGTGCGGCGAGCTCCTACAATGAGCAGTTCTTC. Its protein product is CASRIGAASSYNEQFF.

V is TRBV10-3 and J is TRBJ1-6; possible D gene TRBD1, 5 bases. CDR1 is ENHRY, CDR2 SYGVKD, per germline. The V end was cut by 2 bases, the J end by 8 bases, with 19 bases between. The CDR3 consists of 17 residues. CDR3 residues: CAISEAYFRARDSPLHF. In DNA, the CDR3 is TGTGCCATCAGTGAGGCTTACTTCAGGGCGAGGGATTCACCCCTCCACTTT.

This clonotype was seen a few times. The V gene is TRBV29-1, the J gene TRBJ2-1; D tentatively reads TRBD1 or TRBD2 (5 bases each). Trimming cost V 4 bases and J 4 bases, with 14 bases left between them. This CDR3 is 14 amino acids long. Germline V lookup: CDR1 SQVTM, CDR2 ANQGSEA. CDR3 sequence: CSVGGSGQYNEQFF. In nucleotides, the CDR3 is TGCAGCGTTGGGGGATCGGGGCAGTACAATGAGCAGTTCTTC.

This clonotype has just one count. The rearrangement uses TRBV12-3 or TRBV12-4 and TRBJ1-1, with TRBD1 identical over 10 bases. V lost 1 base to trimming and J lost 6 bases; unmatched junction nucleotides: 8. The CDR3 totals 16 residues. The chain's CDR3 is CASSLGQGALYAEAFF. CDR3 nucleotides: TGTGCCAGCAGTTTAGGACAGGGGGCCCTTTACGCTGAAGCTTTCTTT.

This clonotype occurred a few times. The CDR3 is CASSLGGRGSGANVLTF. The CDR3 region has the DNA TGTGCCAGCAGCTTAGGAGGGAGGGGGTCTGGGGCCAACGTCCTGACTTTC. This chain links TRBV7-2 with TRBJ2-6; tentatively, D is TRBD2 (7 bases). The V and J ends lost 1 base and 1 base respectively, with 11 bases between them. The CDR3 has 17 residues. Germline V gene sequence: CDR1 SGHTA, CDR2 FQGNSA.

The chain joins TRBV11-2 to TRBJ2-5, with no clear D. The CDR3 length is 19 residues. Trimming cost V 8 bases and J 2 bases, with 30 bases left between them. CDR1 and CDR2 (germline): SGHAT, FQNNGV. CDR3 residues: CASRSVSGLEVLRQETQYF. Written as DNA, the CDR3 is TGTGCCAGCCGAAGTGTGAGTGGGCTAGAGGTTTTACGGCAAGAGACCCAGTACTTC.